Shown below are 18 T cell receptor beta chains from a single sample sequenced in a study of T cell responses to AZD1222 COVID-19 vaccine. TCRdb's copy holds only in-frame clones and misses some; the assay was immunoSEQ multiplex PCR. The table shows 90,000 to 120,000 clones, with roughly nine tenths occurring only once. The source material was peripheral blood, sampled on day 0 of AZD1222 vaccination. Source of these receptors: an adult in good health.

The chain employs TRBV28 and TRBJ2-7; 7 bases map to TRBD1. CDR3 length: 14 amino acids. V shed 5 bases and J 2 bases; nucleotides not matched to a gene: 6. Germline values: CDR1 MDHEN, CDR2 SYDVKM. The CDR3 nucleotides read TGTGCCAGCAGTCCTCAGACAGGGACCTACGAGCAGTACTTC. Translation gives CASSPQTGTYEQYF.

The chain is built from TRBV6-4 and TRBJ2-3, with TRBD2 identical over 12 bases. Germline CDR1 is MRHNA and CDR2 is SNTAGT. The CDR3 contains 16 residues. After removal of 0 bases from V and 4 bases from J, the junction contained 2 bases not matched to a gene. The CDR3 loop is CASSDSASGGADTQYF. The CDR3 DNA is TGTGCCAGCAGTGACTCGGCTAGCGGGGGGGCAGATACGCAGTATTTT.

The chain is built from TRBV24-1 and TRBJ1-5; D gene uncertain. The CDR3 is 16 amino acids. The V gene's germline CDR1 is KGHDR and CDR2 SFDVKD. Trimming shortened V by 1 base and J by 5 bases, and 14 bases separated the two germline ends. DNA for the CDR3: TGTGCCACCAGTGATTTCACGGAGGTAGCTCATCAGCCCCAGCATTTT. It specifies CATSDFTEVAHQPQHF.

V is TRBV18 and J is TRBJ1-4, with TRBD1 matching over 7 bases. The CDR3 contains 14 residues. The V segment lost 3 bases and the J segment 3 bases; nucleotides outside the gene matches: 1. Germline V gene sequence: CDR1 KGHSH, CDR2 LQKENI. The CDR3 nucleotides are TGTGCCAGCTCACCGGACAGGTCTAATGAAAAACTGTTTTTT. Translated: CASSPDRSNEKLFF.

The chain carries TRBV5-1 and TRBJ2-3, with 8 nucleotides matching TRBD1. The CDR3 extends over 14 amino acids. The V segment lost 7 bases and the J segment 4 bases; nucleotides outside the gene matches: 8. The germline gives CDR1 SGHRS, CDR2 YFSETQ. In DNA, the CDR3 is TGCGCCAGCCAGACAGGGGCTGGTGCAGATACGCAGTATTTT. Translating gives CASQTGAGADTQYF. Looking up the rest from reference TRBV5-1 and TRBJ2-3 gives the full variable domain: KAGVTQTPRYLIKTRGQQVTLSCSPISGHRSVSWYQQTPGQGLQFLFEYFSETQRNKGNFPGRFSGRQFSNSRSEMNVSTLELGDSALYLCASQTGAGADTQYFGPGTRLTVL.

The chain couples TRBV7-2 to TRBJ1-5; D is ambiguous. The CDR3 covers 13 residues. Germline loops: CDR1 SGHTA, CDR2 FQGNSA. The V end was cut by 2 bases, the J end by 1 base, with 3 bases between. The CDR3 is CASSLRSNQPQHF. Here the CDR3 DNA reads TGTGCCAGCAGCTTACGGAGCAATCAGCCCCAGCATTTT. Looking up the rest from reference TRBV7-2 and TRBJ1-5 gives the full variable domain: GAGVSQSPSNKVTEKGKDVELRCDPISGHTALYWYRQSLGQGLEFLIYFQGNSAPDKSGLPSDRFSAERTGGSVSTLTIQRTQQEDSAVYLCASSLRSNQPQHFGDGTRLSIL.

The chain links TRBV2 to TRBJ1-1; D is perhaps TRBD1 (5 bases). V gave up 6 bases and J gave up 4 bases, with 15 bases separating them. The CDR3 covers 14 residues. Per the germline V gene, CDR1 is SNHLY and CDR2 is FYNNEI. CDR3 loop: CASSAGRGSTEAFF. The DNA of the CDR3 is TGTGCCAGCAGCGCGGGACGCGGAAGCACTGAAGCTTTCTTT.

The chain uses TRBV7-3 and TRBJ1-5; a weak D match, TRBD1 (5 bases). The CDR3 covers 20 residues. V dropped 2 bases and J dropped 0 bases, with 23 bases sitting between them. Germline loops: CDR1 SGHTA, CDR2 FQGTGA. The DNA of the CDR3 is TGTGCCAGCAGCTTACTGTCCCGACCCCCTGGGGCCCATAGCAATCAGCCCCAGCATTTT. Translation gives CASSLLSRPPGAHSNQPQHF.

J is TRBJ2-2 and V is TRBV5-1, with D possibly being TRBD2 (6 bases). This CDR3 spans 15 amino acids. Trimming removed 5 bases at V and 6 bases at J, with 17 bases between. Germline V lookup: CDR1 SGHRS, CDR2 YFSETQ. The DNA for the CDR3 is TGCGCCAGCAGGGGGGGAGTCACCCCTCCCGGGGAGCTGTTTTTT. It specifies CASRGGVTPPGELFF.

The CDR3 region is CASRDREQGTYEQYF. CDR3 nucleotides: TGTGCCAGCAGGGATCGGGAACAGGGAACCTACGAGCAGTACTTC. The V call is TRBV6-6, the J call TRBJ2-7, with TRBD1 as a possible D gene (6 bases). The V gene's germline CDR1 is MNHNY and CDR2 SVGAGI (reference sequence). The CDR3 is 15 residues long. V was clipped by 6 bases and J by 2 bases, with 17 bases between them.

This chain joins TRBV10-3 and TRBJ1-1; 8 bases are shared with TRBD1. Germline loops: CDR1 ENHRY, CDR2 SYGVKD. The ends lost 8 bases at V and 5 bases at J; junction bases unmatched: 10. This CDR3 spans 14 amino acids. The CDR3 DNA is TGTGCCATCGGCCGGGGGACAGGAGGGACTGAAGCTTTCTTT. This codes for CAIGRGTGGTEAFF.

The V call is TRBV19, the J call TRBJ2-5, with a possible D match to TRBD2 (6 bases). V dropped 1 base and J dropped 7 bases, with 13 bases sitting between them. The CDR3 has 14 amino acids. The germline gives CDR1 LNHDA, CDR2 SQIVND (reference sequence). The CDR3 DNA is TGTGCCAGTAGTATAGTCATTCAGGGAGGGACCCAGTACTTC. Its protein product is CASSIVIQGGTQYF. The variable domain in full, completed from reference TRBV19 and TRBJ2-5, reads DGGITQSPKYLFRKEGQNVTLSCEQNLNHDAMYWYRQDPGQGLRLIYYSQIVNDFQKGDIAEGYSVSREKKESFPLTVTSAQKNPTAFYLCASSIVIQGGTQYFGPGTRLLVL.

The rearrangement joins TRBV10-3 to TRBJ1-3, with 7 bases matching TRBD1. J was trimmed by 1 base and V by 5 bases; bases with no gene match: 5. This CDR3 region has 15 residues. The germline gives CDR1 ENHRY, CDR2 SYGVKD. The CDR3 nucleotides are TGTGCCATCAGTCGCACAGGGGAATCTGGAAACACCATATATTTT. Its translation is CAISRTGESGNTIYF.

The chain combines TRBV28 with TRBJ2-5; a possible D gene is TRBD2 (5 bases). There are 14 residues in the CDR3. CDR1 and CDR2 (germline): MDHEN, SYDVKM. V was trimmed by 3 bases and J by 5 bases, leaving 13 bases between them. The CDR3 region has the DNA TGTGCCAGCAGTTTGGCCCGGAGGTTGGAGACCCAGTACTTC. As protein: CASSLARRLETQYF.

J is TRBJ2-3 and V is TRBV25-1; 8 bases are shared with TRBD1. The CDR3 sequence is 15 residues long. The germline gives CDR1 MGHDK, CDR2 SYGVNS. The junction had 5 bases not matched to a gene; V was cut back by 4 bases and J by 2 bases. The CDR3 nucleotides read TGTGCCAGCAGTGTTGACAGGGGCCCCACAGATACGCAGTATTTT. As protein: CASSVDRGPTDTQYF.

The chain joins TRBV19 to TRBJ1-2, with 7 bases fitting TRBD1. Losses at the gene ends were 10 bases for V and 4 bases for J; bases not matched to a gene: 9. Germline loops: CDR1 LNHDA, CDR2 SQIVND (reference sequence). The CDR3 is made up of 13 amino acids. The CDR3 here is CATRVGQSYGYTF. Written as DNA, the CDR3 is TGTGCCACCCGGGTGGGACAGAGCTATGGCTACACCTTC.

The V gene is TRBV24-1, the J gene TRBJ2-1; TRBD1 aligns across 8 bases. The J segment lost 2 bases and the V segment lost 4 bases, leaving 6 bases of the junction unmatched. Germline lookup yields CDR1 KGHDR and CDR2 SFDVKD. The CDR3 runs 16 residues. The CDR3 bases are TGTGCCACCAGTGACCCCGGACAGGGAACCTACAATGAGCAGTTCTTC. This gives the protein CATSDPGQGTYNEQFF.

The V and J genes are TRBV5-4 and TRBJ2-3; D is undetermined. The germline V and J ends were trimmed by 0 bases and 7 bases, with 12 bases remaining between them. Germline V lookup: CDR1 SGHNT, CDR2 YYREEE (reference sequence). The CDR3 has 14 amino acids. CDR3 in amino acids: CASSLEGPINTQYF. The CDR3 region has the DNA TGTGCCAGCAGCTTGGAGGGCCCGATCAATACGCAGTATTTT.